This T cell receptor beta chain is drawn from a study of T cells in tumors after PD-1 blockade. Whole-study context: Prior checkpoint blockade, systemic immunosuppressant use, or anti-cancer therapy within 4 weeks excluded patients. A subset received ongoing vismodegib 150 mg daily alongside anti-PD-1 therapy. Blood samples averaged around 120,000 templates (range about 24,679-260,000) and 35,000 or so unique clonotypes.

Repertoires were generated with immunoSEQ multiplex PCR, while TCRdb's copy carries only in-frame clones and drops some. In the table there are 30,000 to 40,000 clones, around four fifths of which are singletons. Details on this clone: As yet, its antigen is unknown.

Study observations and caveats: Around 37% of tumor TCR clonotypes were also found in blood.

Trimming stripped 2 bases from V and 5 bases from J, with 9 bases between. Germline V CDR1 and CDR2: LGHDT, YNNKEL (reference sequence). CDR3 length: 13 amino acids. Specimen: PBMCs, collected before anti-PD-1 treatment. This chain links TRBV3-1 (or the pseudogene TRBV3-2) with TRBJ1-1, with D hard to call. The sequence came from a human donor with basal cell carcinoma. The CDR3, as DNA: TGTGCCAGCAGCCAAAAGAGAGGGACTGAAGCTTTCTTT. Its protein is CASSQKRGTEAFF.